This note documents a single T cell receptor (beta chain) sequence. These data belong to a study of blood T cell repertoires in COVID-19. Study-level background: The analysed material was cDNA or gDNA that came from T cells, B-cell-depleted T cells, or PBMCs.

The data were produced by immunoSEQ multiplex PCR, yet TCRdb's version contains in-frame clones alone and is incomplete. Of some 350,000 clones in the sample, around four fifths were seen once. This CDR3 has 15 residues. Germline assignment: CDR1 SGHTA and CDR2 FQGTGA. The J segment lost 14 bases and the V segment lost 4 bases, leaving 10 bases of the junction unmatched. The material sequenced was peripheral blood. The receptor was derived from a man younger than 40 with active or convalescent COVID-19. V and J are TRBV7-3 and TRBJ2-1; 14 bases line up with TRBD2. DNA for the CDR3: TGTGCCAGCAGCTCCACCGGGACTAGCGGGAGTGAAGAGTTCTTC. It is translated as CASSSTGTSGSEEFF.